This entry is about one T cell receptor (beta chain). This clonotype was found many times. Its binding antigen is unknown. One base away there is no much larger clone; base qualities are not given. The TCR beta CDR3 regions were amplified from the RNA transcripts. A first-round RT-PCR of the TCR CDR3 used the HTBI primer set with the Qiagen OneStep RT-PCR kit. Libraries were constructed in a second round of multiplex PCR, after which size selection and purification were performed. Paired-end sequencing of the libraries was performed with 100 bp reads on an Illumina HiSeq2000. Under the source paper's analysis protocol: SOAPnuke was used to process the raw data, throwing out any read that contained adapters or uncalled bases, had a mean Phred below 15, or lacked an exact constant-primer or identifier match. High-quality paired reads were merged with COPE v1.2.5, and unique nucleotide sequences were defined as clonotypes. MiTCR v1.1 was used to align clonotypes to the IMGT TRBV, TRBD and TRBJ reference segments. Analysis was restricted to V-J combinations with a frequency above 0.0001, which covered approximately 99% of repertoires. The TCS score was defined as F50 (clonal expansion) divided by E x V (chaos), with BLOSUM62-based TCRdist calculated between CDR3 peptides within each V-J. Welch's t-statistics and random forest reduced 514 V-J features to about 12, which were used in a naive Bayes classifier (R e1071). TCRdb reworked the public reads: Q25 trimming with fastp, MiXCR clone assembly, productive beta chains retained. Records with the same CDR3 protein are collapsed into one entry carrying the most frequent genes and DNA. These V and J calls originate from TCRdb's pipeline instead of the authors' own analysis. The sample records under 700,000 distinct CDR3 sequences, over 15% of which are singletons. The leading ten clones occupy 15% to 20% of the sample.

A patient counted as having stable Graves' hyperthyroidism if no progression to ophthalmopathy occurred over 18 months of follow-up. The hyperthyroidism patients were between 18 and 65 years old and newly diagnosed, with a disease duration of less than 2 months. Patients with uncontrolled infections, other autoimmune diseases, pregnancy or lactation were excluded. Clinical symptoms, serum thyroxine and TRAb, thyroid ultrasound, and orbital computed tomography formed the basis for the diagnoses. PBMCs were isolated from approximately 10 ml of fresh peripheral blood by Ficoll-Paque density gradient centrifugation. Total RNA was extracted with Trizol reagent, and quality was checked on an Agilent 2100 Bioanalyzer. This entry is derived from a study of T cells in Graves' hyperthyroidism and ophthalmopathy (dated by TCRdb to 2018 to 2020). Broadly, across the study: Peripheral blood was collected at initial diagnosis, before any treatment. To identify TCR V-J signatures that set the groups apart, the researchers used a discovery cohort of more than 95 patients, made up of fewer than 50 with Graves' ophthalmopathy and about 60 with stable Graves' hyperthyroidism. Prospective prediction of ophthalmopathy was tested in an independent validation cohort consisting of 18 to 20 hyperthyroidism patients and more than 15 patients who later progressed to ophthalmopathy. The roughly 99 discovery patients were divided at random into training and test sets in a 7:3 ratio. In about 6 Graves' hyperthyroidism patients, the study also compared T-cell repertoires from thyroid tissue with T-cell repertoires from blood. Following sampling, methimazole starting at 30 mg daily was given to hyperthyroidism patients, and high-dose intravenous methylprednisolone was given to ophthalmopathy patients. The paper reports TCR Vbeta CDR3 sequencing of approximately 140 peripheral blood samples: 43 ophthalmopathy, under 80 hyperthyroidism and approximately 17 progressor patients. Overall results and qualifications from the work: Most expanded thyroid clonotypes (frequency above 0.001) were also detected in blood, suggesting blood repertoires may reflect thyroid immune responses. Sample size was not statistically predetermined, and investigators were not blinded to group allocation. In validation, the model predicted progression to ophthalmopathy a median of around six months before onset, with roughly 71% sensitivity and roughly 79% specificity. In cross-validation, a model built on a 13 V-J signature told ophthalmopathy apart from stable hyperthyroidism with less than 90% sensitivity and about 81% specificity, and in testing the same model reached 80%/75%.

CDR1 and CDR2, per the germline V gene, are SGHDN and FVKESK. The CDR3 has 15 amino acids, counting the end cysteine and phenylalanine. Kept here is only the CDR3 DNA, which spans 45 bases and is read in frame from base 1. V is trimmed back by 1 base and J by 7 bases, and the junction contains 4 bases that no gene match accounts for. The chain employs TRBV14 and TRBJ2-5; 12 bases in the junction line up with TRBD2. Sequenced material: blood. This sequence was found in a woman between 18 and 29 years old with Graves' hyperthyroidism. The CDR3 corresponds to CASSQATSGRGTQYF. The DNA sequence follows: TGTGCCAGCAGCCAAGCGACTAGCGGGAGAGGGACCCAGTACTTC.